Reported below is one T cell receptor (beta chain). Its cognate antigen has yet to be identified. Qualities for individual bases were not recorded, and no much larger clone is one base off. These data are taken from a study of blood T cell repertoires in COVID-19 (dated by TCRdb to 2018 to 2021). About the study as a whole: The collaborator samples originated in the United States, Italy and Spain and spanned the acute and convalescent phases of COVID-19. The prospective study material was composed of cDNA or gDNA derived from T cells, B-cell-depleted T cells, or PBMCs. The dataset comprised deeply sampled blood TCRbeta repertoires from subjects exposed to, actively infected with, or recovered from COVID-19. The repertoires were made available in a free public database intended to serve as a resource for research on the immune response to SARS-CoV-2. Samples came from the ongoing ImmuneRACE study (first 160 participants) plus 1,254 subjects from 6 global collaborators. Sample metadata almost always included a de-identified subject ID, COVID-19 status, age in years and sex. Where available, HLA class I and class II types were obtained from metadata supplied by the sample provider rather than from assay-based typing. General conclusions and limits of the study: How much clinical and demographic metadata was included differed by source and by participant, and the metadata was provided uncurated.

The immunoSEQ Assay, a bias-controlled multiplex PCR, was used to amplify TCRbeta CDR3 regions from genomic DNA. For the original study's pipeline: The number of nucleated cells in each sample was estimated from the amplification of reference gene primers within the assay. Sequence reads were collapsed and filtered to measure the absolute abundance of every unique TCRbeta CDR3 rearrangement. For each sample, productive Simpson clonality was calculated as the square root of Simpson's diversity index over productive rearrangements. In TCRdb, the immuneACCESS table is reduced to in-frame sequences with V and J assigned. These tables do not hold every clone; where another copy was compared, an unresolved V gene accounts for under half, and the others remain unexplained. Clone size and the V and J calls come from that table; the DNA yielded D and trimming. The sample profile shows under 350,000 clones; approximately 90% of them were found once. Together, the top ten hold approximately 4.6% of the sample.

The collaborating institutions used their own protocols to collect whole blood in K2EDTA tubes. For TCRbeta analysis, collaborators shipped samples as frozen whole blood, isolated PBMCs, or DNA extracted from either of those sample types. This clonotype was obtained from a man aged 35 to 55 with acute or convalescent COVID-19. The sequenced sample consisted of peripheral blood.

The CDR3 protein: CTSSQGAGTYEQYF. The DNA reads as follows: TGCACCAGCAGCCAAGGGGCCGGTACCTACGAGCAGTACTTC. Here the chain combines TRBV1 and TRBJ2-7; the table gives TRBD1 as D, unverified against the DNA. TRBV1 constitutes a pseudogene. Taken from cysteine to phenylalanine, the CDR3 has 14 residues. Only the CDR3 portion is preserved as DNA: 42 bases, with reading frame beginning at the first base.